A selection of T cell receptor beta chains follows, all from one sample in a study of PD-1 blockade in classical Hodgkin lymphoma. Generated by immunoSEQ multiplex PCR, the TCRdb table keeps only in-frame clones and is missing some. The table has some 40,000 clones, 60% to 80% seen once. The sequences come from peripheral blood mononuclear cells (PBMCs), collected before the second cycle of nivolumab. The source is a human donor with classical Hodgkin lymphoma. CDR3s include the opening cysteine and the closing phenylalanine or tryptophan. A D gene is named only where the DNA matches it firmly. Rows give clone size only sometimes, using once, few, many, or a class for an expanded clone.

V gene: TRBV15; D gene: .; clone size: once; J gene: TRBJ1-2; CDR3 protein: CATRGSGTYGYTF; CDR3 DNA: TGTGCCACCAGAGGATCGGGGACCTATGGCTACACCTTC
V gene: TRBV5-6; D gene: .; clone size: .; J gene: TRBJ1-2; CDR3 protein: CASSEGRINYGYTF; CDR3 DNA: TGTGCCAGCAGCGAAGGACGGATAAACTATGGCTACACCTTC
V gene: TRBV19; D gene: .; clone size: .; J gene: TRBJ1-1; CDR3 protein: CASSDGRDSEAFF; CDR3 DNA: TGTGCCAGTAGTGACGGACGGGATTCTGAAGCTTTCTTT
V gene: TRBV4-1; D gene: TRBD2; clone size: few; J gene: TRBJ2-5; CDR3 protein: CASSHGGSVRMAEETQYF; CDR3 DNA: TGCGCCAGCAGCCACGGCGGGAGCGTTCGCATGGCCGAAGAGACCCAGTACTTC
V gene: TRBV7-8; D gene: TRBD2; clone size: .; J gene: TRBJ2-5; CDR3 protein: CASSPPGGETQYF; CDR3 DNA: TGTGCCAGCAGCCCACCGGGGGGGGAGACCCAGTACTTC
V gene: TRBV10-3; D gene: TRBD1; clone size: few; J gene: TRBJ2-3; CDR3 protein: CAIAPTGADTQYF; CDR3 DNA: TGTGCCATCGCCCCGACAGGGGCAGATACGCAGTATTTT
V gene: TRBV10-3; D gene: TRBD2; clone size: .; J gene: TRBJ2-1; CDR3 protein: CATLPREGSYNEQFF; CDR3 DNA: TGTGCCACTTTGCCCCGGGAGGGATCCTACAATGAGCAGTTCTTC
V gene: TRBV7-2; D gene: .; clone size: .; J gene: TRBJ1-6; CDR3 protein: CASRSTPGSTNSPLHF; CDR3 DNA: TGTGCCAGCAGATCAACTCCGGGTTCTACTAATTCACCCCTCCACTTT
V gene: TRBV19; D gene: TRBD1; clone size: .; J gene: TRBJ2-1; CDR3 protein: CASSISPGTDYNEQFF; CDR3 DNA: TGTGCCAGTAGTATCAGTCCTGGGACAGACTACAATGAGCAGTTCTTC
V gene: TRBV20-1; D gene: TRBD2; clone size: .; J gene: TRBJ2-7; CDR3 protein: CSASGRAEQYF; CDR3 DNA: TGCAGTGCTAGCGGGAGGGCAGAGCAGTACTTC
V gene: TRBV4-1; D gene: TRBD1; clone size: .; J gene: TRBJ2-7; CDR3 protein: CASSVVGQGVYEQYF; CDR3 DNA: TGCGCCAGCAGCGTGGTGGGACAGGGAGTCTACGAGCAGTACTTC